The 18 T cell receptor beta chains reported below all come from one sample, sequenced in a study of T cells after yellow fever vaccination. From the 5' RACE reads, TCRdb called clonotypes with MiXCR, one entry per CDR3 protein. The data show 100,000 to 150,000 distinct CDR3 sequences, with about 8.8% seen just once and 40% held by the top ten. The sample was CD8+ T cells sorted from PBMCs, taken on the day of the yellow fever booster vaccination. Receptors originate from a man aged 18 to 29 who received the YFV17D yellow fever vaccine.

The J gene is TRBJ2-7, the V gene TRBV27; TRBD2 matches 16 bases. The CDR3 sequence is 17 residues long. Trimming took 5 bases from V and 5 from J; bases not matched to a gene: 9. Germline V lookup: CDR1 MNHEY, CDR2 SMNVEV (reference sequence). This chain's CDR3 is CASSPGTSGGAPHEQYV. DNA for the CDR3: TGTGCCAGCAGTCCGGGGACTAGCGGGGGGGCCCCCCACGAGCAGTACGTC.

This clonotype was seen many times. CDR3 nucleotides: TGTGCCAGCAGTTACTCAAACCCAGGGGGAGGTAAAGAGACCCAGTACTTC. Translation: CASSYSNPGGGKETQYF. V usage is TRBV6-6 and J usage is TRBJ2-5; D is perhaps TRBD1 (7 bases). This CDR3 is built from 17 residues. Looked up from germline, CDR1 is MNHNY and CDR2 is SVGAGI (reference sequence). V gave up 0 bases and J gave up 3 bases, with 17 bases separating them.

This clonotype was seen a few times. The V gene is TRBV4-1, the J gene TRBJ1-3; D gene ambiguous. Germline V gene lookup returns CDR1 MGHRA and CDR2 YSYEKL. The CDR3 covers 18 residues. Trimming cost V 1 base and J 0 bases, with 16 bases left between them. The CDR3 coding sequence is TGCGCCAGCAGCCAAGCGGGCTTCGGTCCTAGCTCTGGAAACACCATATATTTT. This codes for CASSQAGFGPSSGNTIYF.

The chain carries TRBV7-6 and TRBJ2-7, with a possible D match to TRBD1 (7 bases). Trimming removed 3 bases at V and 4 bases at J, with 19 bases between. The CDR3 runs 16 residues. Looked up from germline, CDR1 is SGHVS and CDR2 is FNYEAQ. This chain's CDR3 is CASSLLGRDSAYEQYF. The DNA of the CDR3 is TGTGCCAGCAGCTTGCTCGGGCGGGACAGCGCATACGAGCAGTACTTC.

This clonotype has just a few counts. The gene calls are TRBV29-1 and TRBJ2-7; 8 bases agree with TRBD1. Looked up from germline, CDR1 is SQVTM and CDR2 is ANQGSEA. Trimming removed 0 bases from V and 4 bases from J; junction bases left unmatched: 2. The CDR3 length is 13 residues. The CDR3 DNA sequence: TGCAGCGTTGAAGATCGGACAGGGTACGAGCAGTACTTC. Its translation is CSVEDRTGYEQYF.

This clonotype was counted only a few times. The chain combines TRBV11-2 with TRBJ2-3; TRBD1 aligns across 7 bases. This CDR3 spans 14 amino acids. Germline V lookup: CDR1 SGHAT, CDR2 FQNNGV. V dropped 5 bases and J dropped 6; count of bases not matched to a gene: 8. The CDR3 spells CASSQDRFGDTQYF. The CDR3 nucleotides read TGTGCCAGCAGCCAGGACAGGTTTGGGGATACGCAGTATTTT.

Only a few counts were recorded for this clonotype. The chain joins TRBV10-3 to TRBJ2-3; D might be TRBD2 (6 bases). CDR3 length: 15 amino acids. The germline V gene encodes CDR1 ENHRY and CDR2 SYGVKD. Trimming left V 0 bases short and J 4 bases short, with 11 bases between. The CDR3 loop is CAISESAGFPDTQYF. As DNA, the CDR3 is TGTGCCATCAGTGAGTCAGCGGGTTTCCCAGATACGCAGTATTTT.

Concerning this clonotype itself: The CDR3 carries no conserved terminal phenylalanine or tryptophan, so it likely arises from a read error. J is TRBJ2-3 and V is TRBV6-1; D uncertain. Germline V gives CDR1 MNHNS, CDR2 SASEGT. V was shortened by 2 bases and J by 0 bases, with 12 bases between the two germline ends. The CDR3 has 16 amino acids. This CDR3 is CASSETGTTSTDTQYI. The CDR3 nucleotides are TGTGCCAGCAGTGAAACTGGAACTACTAGCACAGATACGCAGTATATT.

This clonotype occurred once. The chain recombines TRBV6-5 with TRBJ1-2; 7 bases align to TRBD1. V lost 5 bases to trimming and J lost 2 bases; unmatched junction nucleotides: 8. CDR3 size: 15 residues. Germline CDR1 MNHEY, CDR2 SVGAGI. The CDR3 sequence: CASSGRQGQNYGYTF. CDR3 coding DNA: TGTGCCAGCAGTGGCCGACAGGGTCAAAACTATGGCTACACCTTC.

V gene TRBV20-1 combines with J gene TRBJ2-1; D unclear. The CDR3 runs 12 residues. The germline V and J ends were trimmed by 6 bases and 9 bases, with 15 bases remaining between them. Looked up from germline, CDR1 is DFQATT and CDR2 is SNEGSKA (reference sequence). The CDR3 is CSADTGPPEQFF. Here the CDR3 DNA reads TGCAGTGCCGACACTGGCCCCCCTGAGCAGTTCTTC.

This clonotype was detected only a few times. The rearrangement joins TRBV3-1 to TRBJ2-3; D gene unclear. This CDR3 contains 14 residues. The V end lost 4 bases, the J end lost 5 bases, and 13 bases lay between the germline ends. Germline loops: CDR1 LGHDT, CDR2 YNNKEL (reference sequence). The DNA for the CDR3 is TGTGCCAGCAGCCTCTACGCCCGAGGAGATACGCAGTATTTT. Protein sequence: CASSLYARGDTQYF.

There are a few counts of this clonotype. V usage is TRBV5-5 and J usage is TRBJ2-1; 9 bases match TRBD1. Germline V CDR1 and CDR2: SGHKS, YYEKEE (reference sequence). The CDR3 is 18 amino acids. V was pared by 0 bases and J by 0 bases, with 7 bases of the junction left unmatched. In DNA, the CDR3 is TGTGCCAGCAGCTTGGAAGGGACAGGGATAAGCTCCTACAATGAGCAGTTCTTC. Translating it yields CASSLEGTGISSYNEQFF.

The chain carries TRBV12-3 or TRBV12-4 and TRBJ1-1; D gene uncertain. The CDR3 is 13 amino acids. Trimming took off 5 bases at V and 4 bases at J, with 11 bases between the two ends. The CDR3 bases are TGTGCCAGCAGTCCCTATCGGGGCACTGAAGCTTTCTTT. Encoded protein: CASSPYRGTEAFF.

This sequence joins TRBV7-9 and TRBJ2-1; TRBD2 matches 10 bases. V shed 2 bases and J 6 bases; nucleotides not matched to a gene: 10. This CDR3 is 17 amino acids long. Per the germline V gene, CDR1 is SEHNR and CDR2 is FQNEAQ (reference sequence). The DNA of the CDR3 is TGTGCCAGCAGCTTACCAGGGAGCGGGGGGGTCGGCAATGAGCAGTTCTTC. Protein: CASSLPGSGGVGNEQFF.

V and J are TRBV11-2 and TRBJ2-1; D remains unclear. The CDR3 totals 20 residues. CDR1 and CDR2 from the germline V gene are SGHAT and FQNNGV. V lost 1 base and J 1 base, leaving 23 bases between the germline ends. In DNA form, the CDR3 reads TGTGCCAGCAGCTTAGGCTCCTTTCCTTGCACTGCCCAGTCCTACAATGAGCAGTTCTTC. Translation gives CASSLGSFPCTAQSYNEQFF.

The chain's CDR3 is CASSLVGGGPDTQYF. The DNA of the CDR3 is TGCGCCAGCAGCTTGGTGGGGGGCGGTCCAGATACGCAGTATTTT. The V gene is TRBV5-1, the J gene TRBJ2-3; the D gene could be TRBD1 or TRBD2 (6 bases each). V lost 0 bases and J 4 bases, leaving 12 bases between the germline ends. Germline assignment: CDR1 SGHRS and CDR2 YFSETQ. The CDR3 is 15 residues long.

The CDR3 sequence is CASSQFIPPDTQYF. CDR3 DNA: TGTGCCAGCAGCCAATTTATACCACCAGATACGCAGTATTTT. The chain uses TRBV16 and TRBJ2-3; no firm D call. The CDR3 is 14 amino acids. V lost 1 base and J lost 4, with 9 bases in between. Germline CDR1 KGHSY, CDR2 FQNENV. Complete variable domain (other parts from reference TRBV16 and TRBJ2-3): GEEVAQTPKHLVRGEGQKAKLYCAPIKGHSYVFWYQQVLKNEFKFLISFQNENVFDETGMPKERFSAKCLPNSPCSLEIQATKLEDSAVYFCASSQFIPPDTQYFGPGTRLTVL.

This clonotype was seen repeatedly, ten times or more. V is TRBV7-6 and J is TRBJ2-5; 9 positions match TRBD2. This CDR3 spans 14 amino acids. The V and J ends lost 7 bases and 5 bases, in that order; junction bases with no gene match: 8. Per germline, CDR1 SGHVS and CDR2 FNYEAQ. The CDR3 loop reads CASTPLAGGETQYF. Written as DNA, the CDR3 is TGTGCCAGCACCCCACTAGCGGGCGGGGAGACCCAGTACTTC.